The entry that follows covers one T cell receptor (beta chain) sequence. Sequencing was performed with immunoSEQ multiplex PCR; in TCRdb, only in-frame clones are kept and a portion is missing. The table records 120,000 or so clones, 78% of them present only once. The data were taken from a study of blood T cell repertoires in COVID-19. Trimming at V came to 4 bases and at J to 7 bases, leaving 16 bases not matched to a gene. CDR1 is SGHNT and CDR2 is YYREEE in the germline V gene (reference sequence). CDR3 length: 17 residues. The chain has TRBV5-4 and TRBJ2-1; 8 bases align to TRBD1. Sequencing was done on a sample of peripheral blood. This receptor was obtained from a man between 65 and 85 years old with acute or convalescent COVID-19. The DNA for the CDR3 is TGTGCCAGCAGCCCTGAAGGTGGCAGGGGGCGAGAGAATGAGCAGTTCTTC. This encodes CASSPEGGRGRENEQFF.